This T cell receptor beta chain was identified in a study of cytomegalovirus exposure and HLA in healthy donors. Across the whole study: The 600 to 800 first-cohort repertoires shared a platform with the approximately 130 validation repertoires, as reported in a later analysis. Overall study results and limits: Through in vitro validation, a few CMV-associated chains were shown to be specific for CMV antigens. Cytomegalovirus-associated TCR beta chains were listed, numbering 150 to 200.

About this clone: Its specificity is unknown.

Assay: immunoSEQ multiplex PCR; the TCRdb copy retains only in-frame clones and omits some. The sample consists of some 80,000 clones, 95% of them appearing once. The clonotype originates from a woman aged 18-35 years in good health and CMV-seronegative. Sequencing was done on a sample of PBMCs.

CDR3 bases: TGCGCCAGCAGCCGTGGGGGGGCGGGGGGCCCGAGCTCCTACAATGAGCAGTTCTTC. It specifies CASSRGGAGGPSSYNEQFF. The V gene is TRBV5-1, the J gene TRBJ2-1; 8 bases map to TRBD2. V gave up 4 bases and J gave up 0 bases; unmatched junction bases: 15. Germline loops: CDR1 SGHRS, CDR2 YFSETQ. This CDR3 comprises 19 residues.